This T cell receptor (beta chain) was recorded in a study of shared clonotypes between healthy human individuals. A remark on this clone: The antigen is undetermined.

Overall study results and limits: Across subsets, estimated richness was generally greater for naive than for memory populations. Relative to their counterparts shared across all four donors, non-shared clonotypes exhibited diminished generation probabilities.

This CDR3 contains 13 residues. Germline V CDR1 and CDR2: MNHNS, SASEGT. V was pared by 4 bases and J by 3 bases, with 9 bases between. Profiled with immunoSEQ multiplex PCR; TCRdb holds only in-frame clones, not every one. The sample carries a few million clones, less than 95% recorded once. The rearrangement links TRBV6-1 to TRBJ1-2; D is unresolved. This TCR was recovered from a man aged 18 to 35 in good health. Some clones in this sample may be carry-over from other donors' samples. Sequences were obtained from naive CD4+ T cells from PBMCs. Indicated subset: CD45RA+ positively selected. CDR3 sequence: CASSGQAHYGYTF. CDR3 DNA: TGTGCCAGCAGTGGTCAGGCGCACTATGGCTACACCTTC.